A selection of T cell receptor beta chains follows, all from one sample in a study of control samples from healthy donors and cancer patients. Assay: immunoSEQ multiplex PCR; the TCRdb copy retains only in-frame clones and omits some. This table has about 220,000 clones, roughly 94% appearing once. Source material: blood. Every receptor here comes from a man in his forties or fifties in good health. CDR3s include the opening cysteine and the closing phenylalanine or tryptophan. D genes are given only for firm matches. Size is omitted from some rows. Given values are once, few, many or a class for expanded clones.

.	TRBV5-1	.	TRBJ1-5	TGCGCCAGCAGCTTGGGGGATAACTCCGCGCCCCAGCATTTT	CASSLGDNSAPQHF
TRBD1	TRBV10-3	.	TRBJ2-1	TGTGCCATCAGGGGTCAGGGGGACTCCTACAATGAGCAGTTCTTC	CAIRGQGDSYNEQFF
TRBD2	TRBV6-6	once	TRBJ2-1	TGTGCCAGCAGTCGGGGGGGACTAGCGGGGGGTTACAATGAGCAGTTCTTC	CASSRGGLAGGYNEQFF
.	TRBV7-2	.	TRBJ1-1	TGTGCCAGCAGCTTAGCGGGTGTAGGTACTGAAGCTTTCTTT	CASSLAGVGTEAFF
.	TRBV28	.	TRBJ2-7	TGTGCCACCTCTTCAGGGCCAGAATACTACGAGCAGTACTTC	CATSSGPEYYEQYF
.	TRBV27	.	TRBJ1-5	TGTGCCAGCAGGTGGGGAGACAATCAGCCCCAGCATTTT	CASRWGDNQPQHF
.	TRBV2	.	TRBJ2-5	TGTGCCAGCACGTTACAAGAGACCCAGTACTTC	CASTLQETQYF
.	TRBV7-3	.	TRBJ1-2	TGTGCCAGCAGCTTAGGATGGGGAATGGGCTACACCTTC	CASSLGWGMGYTF
.	TRBV6-2/TRBV6-3	few	TRBJ2-6	TGTGCCAGCAGTTACGGGTTGAGTGGGGCCAACGTCCTGACTTTC	CASSYGLSGANVLTF
.	TRBV30	.	TRBJ1-3	TGTGCCTGGAGTGTACTCGGAAACACCATATATTTT	CAWSVLGNTIYF
.	TRBV18	.	TRBJ2-6	TGTGCCAGCTCACCCCAGGGTTTTAGAGCCAACGTCCTGACTTTC	CASSPQGFRANVLTF
.	TRBV28	.	TRBJ1-1	TGTGCCAGCAGTTCCTTTACTGAAGCTTTCTTT	CASSSFTEAFF
TRBD1	TRBV11-2	.	TRBJ1-4	TGTGCCAGCAGCTCGACAGGGGGTAATGAAAAACTGTTTTTT	CASSSTGGNEKLFF
.	TRBV5-4	.	TRBJ2-3	TGTGCCAGCAGCTTGGCAGGGGACCTCACAGATACGCAGTATTTT	CASSLAGDLTDTQYF
TRBD2	TRBV25-1	.	TRBJ2-1	TGTGCCAGCAGTGGGGATCGACTAGCGGGGCTCAATGAGCAGTTCTTC	CASSGDRLAGLNEQFF
.	TRBV11-3	.	TRBJ2-3	TGTGCCAGCAGCTTGACGGGGAGCACAGATACGCAGTATTTT	CASSLTGSTDTQYF
.	TRBV25-1	.	TRBJ1-4	TGTGCCAGCAGTGCCCGCGGCAGACAGAATGAAAAACTGTTTTTT	CASSARGRQNEKLFF
.	TRBV6-2/TRBV6-3	.	TRBJ1-2	TGTGCCAGCAGTTATTCAGTGAACTATGGCTACACCTTC	CASSYSVNYGYTF
.	TRBV5-1	few	TRBJ1-1	TGCGCCAGCAGCATATCAACAGGGCAATTCATGAACACTGAAGCTTTCTTT	CASSISTGQFMNTEAFF
.	TRBV19	.	TRBJ1-1	TGTGCCAGTAGTTTGGGGGGTTTCGGGAACACTGAAGCTTTCTTT	CASSLGGFGNTEAFF
.	TRBV5-1	.	TRBJ2-1	TGCGCCAGCAGCCAAGGGACCCTCATCGATGAGCAGTTCTTC	CASSQGTLIDEQFF
.	TRBV6-5	.	TRBJ2-5	TGTGCCAGCAGGCCGCCCTCTCAGGGAAAGAAGACCCAGTACTTC	CASRPPSQGKKTQYF
.	TRBV5-7	.	TRBJ2-2	TGTGCCAGCAGCTTGCCTGGACCGCTGAACACCGGGGAGCTGTTTTTT	CASSLPGPLNTGELFF
TRBD1	TRBV6-5	.	TRBJ2-5	TGTGCCAGTAATACCTTACAGGGGGCCCAAGAGACCCAGTACTTC	CASNTLQGAQETQYF
TRBD1	TRBV28	few	TRBJ2-1	TGTGCCAGCCAAGGACAGGGGGTTCAGGCCTACAATGAGCAGTTCTTC	CASQGQGVQAYNEQFF
.	TRBV27	.	TRBJ2-1	TGTGCCAGCAGTTTATGGGCTAGGCCGAAGAGCTCCTACAATGAGCAGTTCTTC	CASSLWARPKSSYNEQFF
.	TRBV6-5	.	TRBJ1-4	TGTGCCAGCATGCGGCAGGGGAAGGAAAAACTGTTTTTT	CASMRQGKEKLFF
.	TRBV7-8	.	TRBJ1-1	TGTGCCAGCAGCTTACCACGGAACACTGAAGCTTTCTTT	CASSLPRNTEAFF
.	TRBV5-8	.	TRBJ1-5	TGTGCCAGCAGCTTGGAGGGGGTCTCCAATCAGCCCCAGCATTTT	CASSLEGVSNQPQHF
.	TRBV18	.	TRBJ1-3	TGTGCCAGCTCACGAGCTGACACCAACTCTGGAAACACCATATATTTT	CASSRADTNSGNTIYF
.	TRBV3-1/TRBV3-2	.	TRBJ1-1	TGTGCCAGCAGCCCTCAGAGGCGGGGGAACACTGAAGCTTTCTTT	CASSPQRRGNTEAFF
.	TRBV5-4	once	TRBJ1-5	TGTGCCAGCAGCTTCGGTGGTAGAACAGCGGGAGGTCAGCCCCAGCATTTT	CASSFGGRTAGGQPQHF
TRBD1	TRBV2	.	TRBJ1-2	TGTGCCAGCAGTCCGGGACAGGGACGGGAGTACACCTTC	CASSPGQGREYTF
.	TRBV7-9	.	TRBJ1-6	TGTGCCAGCAGCTTAGTGTCCGGGGGCGGGAATTCACCCCTCCACTTT	CASSLVSGGGNSPLHF
.	TRBV28	.	TRBJ1-2	TGTGCCAGCAGTTTGGGTAGCTATGGCTACACCTTC	CASSLGSYGYTF
.	TRBV14	.	TRBJ1-4	TGTGCCAGCAGCCCCCTGAGTGAGTCAAATGAAAAACTGTTTTTT	CASSPLSESNEKLFF
TRBD1	TRBV10-3	.	TRBJ1-6	TGTGCCACAAGGGACAGCGGCTCCTATAATTCACCCCTCCACTTT	CATRDSGSYNSPLHF
TRBD1	TRBV11-2	.	TRBJ2-7	TGTGCCAGCAGCTTTTCCGGGACAGGGGAGTACTTC	CASSFSGTGEYF
.	TRBV9	.	TRBJ2-6	TGTGCCAGCAGCTCCCATGTGGCTGGGGCCAACGTCCTGACTTTC	CASSSHVAGANVLTF
.	TRBV7-9	.	TRBJ2-7	TGTGCCAGCGGGATTCAGGGAAGGGCCTACGAGCAGTACTTC	CASGIQGRAYEQYF
TRBD1	TRBV5-1	.	TRBJ1-4	TGCGCCAGCAGCTTGTTGGGACAGGAGAATGAAAAACTGTTTTTT	CASSLLGQENEKLFF
.	TRBV28	.	TRBJ1-1	TGTGCCAGCAGTCTCCCCTATTTCACTGAAGCTTTCTTT	CASSLPYFTEAFF
TRBD1	TRBV27	.	TRBJ1-2	TGTGCCAGCAGAGCCTCCGGGACAGTTTATGGCTACACCTTC	CASRASGTVYGYTF
.	TRBV6-6	.	TRBJ1-1	TGTGCCAGCAGTTACGGCGGCCGGCTGAACACTGAAGCTTTCTTT	CASSYGGRLNTEAFF
.	TRBV5-6	.	TRBJ2-4	TGTGCCAGCAGGGGGGGTTACTTAACGGCCAAAAACATTCAGTACTTC	CASRGGYLTAKNIQYF